The T cell receptor beta chain under discussion was sequenced for a study of blood T cell repertoires in COVID-19. The overall study: Donors in the United States, Italy and Spain gave samples during acute or convalescent COVID-19. Sources were T cells, B-cell-depleted T cells, or PBMCs; the material itself was cDNA or gDNA.

Methods used by the authors: Nucleated cell number was recorded as an estimate derived from reference gene primer amplification. Generated by immunoSEQ multiplex PCR, the TCRdb table keeps only in-frame clones and is missing some. That table gives V, J and clone size, and the DNA gave D and trimming. The sample consists of around 160,000 clones, 65% to 85% of them appearing once. The V gene's germline CDR1 is LGHDT and CDR2 YNNKEL (reference sequence). CDR3 length equals 13 residues. V was cut by 4 bases and J by 8 bases, with 14 bases left in between. The receptor's source is a man in his sixties with active or convalescent COVID-19. Sequencing used peripheral blood. The rearrangement uses TRBV3-1 (or the pseudogene TRBV3-2) and TRBJ1-2; unclear D gene. CDR3 region: CASSLAEGRGYTF. In nucleotides, the CDR3 is TGTGCCAGCAGCCTGGCCGAGGGAAGGGGCTACACCTTC.